One sample yielded the 23 T cell receptor beta chains listed below, sequenced in a study of shared clonotypes between healthy human individuals. Assay used: immunoSEQ multiplex PCR; TCRdb lists only in-frame clones, some missing. This table has about 110,000 clones, about 67% appearing once. The sequencing input was memory CD8+ T cells sorted from blood. Indicated subset: CD45RO+ cells pooled with CCR7-negative TemRA cells. Receptors originate from a woman in her twenties or thirties in good health.

The rearrangement uses TRBV28 and TRBJ1-2; D remains unclear. The germline gives CDR1 MDHEN, CDR2 SYDVKM. V was pared by 6 bases and J by 5 bases, with 22 bases between. This CDR3 has 16 residues. The CDR3, as DNA: TGTGCCAGCAGCTATCTAACATTTTATCGGCGGTATGGCTACACCTTC. Its protein is CASSYLTFYRRYGYTF.

The rearrangement uses TRBV5-4 and TRBJ2-3; D gene unclear. CDR1 and CDR2 from the germline V gene are SGHNT and YYREEE (reference sequence). This CDR3 is 12 amino acids long. V was shortened by 0 bases and J by 5 bases, with 4 bases between the two germline ends. Written as DNA, the CDR3 is TGTGCCAGCAGCTTGGGGGGAGATACGCAGTATTTT. The encoded protein is CASSLGGDTQYF.

Worth noting for this clone: One base away lies a much larger clone, so this may be a sequencing read error. The chain combines TRBV7-9 with TRBJ1-3; D is uncertain. Germline lookup yields CDR1 SEHNR and CDR2 FQNEAQ (reference sequence). The CDR3 sequence is 14 residues long. CDR3 nucleotide sequence: TGTGCCAGCGGCTTTACGCCCTCTGGAAACACCATATATTTT. Its translation is CASGFTPSGNTIYF. Based on the CDR3 plus reference TRBV7-9 and TRBJ1-3, the full variable domain is DTGVSQNPRHKITKRGQNVTFRCDPISEHNRLYWYRQTLGQGPEFLTYFQNEAQLEKSRLLSDRFSAERPKGSFSTLEIQRTEQGDSAMYLCASGFTPSGNTIYFGEGSWLTVV.

This clone has just a few counts. The chain uses TRBV4-1 and TRBJ2-5; 7 nucleotides line up with TRBD1. The CDR3 totals 14 residues. Germline CDR1 and CDR2: MGHRA and YSYEKL. After removal of 0 bases from V and 5 bases from J, the junction contained 3 bases not matched to a gene. The DNA for the CDR3 is TGCGCCAGCAGCCAAGAGGACAGGCCCGAGACCCAGTACTTC. Amino acids: CASSQEDRPETQYF.

The rearrangement links TRBV29-1 to TRBJ2-5, with 7 bases identical to TRBD2. J gave up 5 bases and V 7 bases, and 10 bases lay outside the gene matches. The CDR3 is 13 residues long. From germline, CDR1 is SQVTM and CDR2 ANQGSEA. DNA for the CDR3: TGCAGCGCCGTACTAGCGTCCATGGAGACCCAGTACTTC. It specifies CSAVLASMETQYF.

The chain combines TRBV19 with TRBJ1-2; D is perhaps TRBD1 (6 bases). CDR3 length: 14 residues. V was cut by 5 bases and J by 5 bases, with 15 bases left in between. CDR1 and CDR2 from the germline V gene are LNHDA and SQIVND (reference sequence). The CDR3 region is CASSAADRLYGYTF. In DNA form, the CDR3 reads TGTGCCAGTAGTGCAGCGGACAGACTTTATGGCTACACCTTC.

This clone is classed as large. The chain couples TRBV7-9 to TRBJ1-2, with 7 bases lining up with TRBD1. This CDR3 is built from 13 residues. Per the germline V gene, CDR1 is SEHNR and CDR2 is FQNEAQ (reference sequence). The J segment lost 3 bases and the V segment lost 4 bases, leaving 2 bases of the junction unmatched. CDR3 loop: CASSSGQDYGYTF. Written as DNA, the CDR3 is TGTGCCAGCAGCTCCGGACAGGACTATGGCTACACCTTC.

The V and J genes are TRBV14 and TRBJ2-4; possibly TRBD1 for D (6 bases). Germline assignment: CDR1 SGHDN and CDR2 FVKESK. The CDR3 covers 15 residues. The V end was cut by 3 bases, the J end by 5 bases, with 14 bases between. In DNA form, the CDR3 reads TGTGCCAGCAGCCAGAGGTTACAGGGTGAAAACATTCAGTACTTC. As protein: CASSQRLQGENIQYF.

CDR3 sequence reads: CASSFEAFYEQYF. The CDR3 DNA reads TGCGCCAGCAGCTTCGAAGCTTTCTACGAGCAGTACTTC. The chain joins TRBV5-1 to TRBJ2-5, with D hard to call. The J call may be in error: the DNA end matches TRBJ2-7 better. The CDR3 runs to 13 residues. CDR1 SGHRS and CDR2 YFSETQ come from the germline V gene.

This clone is a singleton in its sample. The chain carries TRBV5-1 and TRBJ1-1; no firm D call. CDR1 is SGHRS and CDR2 is YFSETQ in the germline V gene. The V and J ends lost 4 bases and 0 bases respectively, with 13 bases between them. CDR3 length: 15 residues. The CDR3 DNA reads as TGCGCCAGCAGCCACCGGGGTCTCATGAACACTGAAGCTTTCTTT. Its protein is CASSHRGLMNTEAFF. Full variable domain (missing parts from reference TRBV5-1 and TRBJ1-1): KAGVTQTPRYLIKTRGQQVTLSCSPISGHRSVSWYQQTPGQGLQFLFEYFSETQRNKGNFPGRFSGRQFSNSRSEMNVSTLELGDSALYLCASSHRGLMNTEAFFGQGTRLTVV.

CDR3 sequence (DNA): TGTGCCAGCAGACAGGACAAGGGGGGCTACACCTTC. It codes for CASRQDKGGYTF. The J gene is TRBJ1-2, the V gene TRBV27; the D gene is possibly TRBD1 (5 bases). Germline loops: CDR1 MNHEY, CDR2 SMNVEV (reference sequence). The CDR3 length is 12 residues. V lost 6 bases and J 8 bases, leaving 13 bases between the germline ends.

The rearrangement links TRBV21-1 to TRBJ2-1. TRBV21-1 is a listed pseudogene. The CDR3 runs 16 residues. CDR3 coding DNA: TGTGCCAGCAGGGGATCACTACACCATTCCGACAATGAGCAGTTCTTC. It encodes CASRGSLHHSDNEQFF.

This clone was recorded at least ten times. The gene calls are TRBV5-4 and TRBJ2-1; 7 nucleotides line up with TRBD1. The V and J ends lost 2 bases and 10 bases, in that order; junction bases with no gene match: 9. This CDR3 has 14 amino acids. Germline CDR1 and CDR2: SGHNT and YYREEE (reference sequence). This CDR3 reads CASSFRDSLSEQFF. CDR3 bases: TGTGCCAGCAGCTTCCGGGACAGTCTTTCAGAGCAGTTCTTC.

This clone has a count of ten or more. The chain combines TRBV30 with TRBJ2-5, with D possibly matching TRBD2 (5 bases). V shed 5 bases and J shed 4 bases, with 14 bases lying between them. Germline values: CDR1 GTSNPN, CDR2 SVGIG (reference sequence). The CDR3 is 13 amino acids. The DNA of the CDR3 is TGTGCCTGGCAAGGGTCAGGAGGAGAGACCCAGTACTTC. This encodes CAWQGSGGETQYF.

This clone was seen a handful of times. The rearrangement joins TRBV6-1 to TRBJ2-7, with TRBD1 as a possible D gene (5 bases). CDR1 is MNHNS, CDR2 SASEGT, per germline. Trimming removed 2 bases at V and 5 bases at J, with 16 bases between. This CDR3 has 15 residues. CDR3 nucleotide sequence: TGTGCCAGCAGTGAAATTTTAGGGGAAAGGGACGAGCAGTACTTC. This encodes CASSEILGERDEQYF.

There are many counts of this clone. The rearrangement uses TRBV5-8 and TRBJ2-1, with a weak D call TRBD1 (5 bases). This CDR3 region has 17 residues. V was trimmed by 0 bases and J by 0 bases, leaving 13 bases between them. Looked up from germline, CDR1 is SGHTS and CDR2 is YDEGEE. The CDR3 protein is CASSLGMTANSYNEQFF. The CDR3 nucleotides are TGTGCCAGCAGCTTGGGGATGACAGCAAACTCCTACAATGAGCAGTTCTTC.

This chain connects TRBV10-3 to TRBJ2-7, with D unclear. This CDR3 comprises 14 residues. Germline-derived CDR1 and CDR2 are ENHRY and SYGVKD. The V gene lost 6 bases and the J gene lost 0 bases, with 12 bases spanning the gap. The CDR3 reads CAIRATLSSYEQYF. CDR3 sequence (DNA): TGTGCCATCAGGGCGACACTCAGCTCCTACGAGCAGTACTTC.

The chain links TRBV5-1 to TRBJ2-7; 8 nucleotides agree with TRBD2. The CDR3 is 15 amino acids. V gave up 5 bases and J gave up 0 bases; unmatched junction bases: 7. Germline CDR1 and CDR2: SGHRS and YFSETQ. The CDR3 is CASRPVGLASYEQYF. CDR3 nucleotides: TGCGCCAGCAGACCCGTCGGACTAGCCTCCTACGAGCAGTACTTC.

V usage is TRBV7-9 and J usage is TRBJ2-7; no clear D. The CDR3 consists of 13 residues. Per germline, CDR1 SEHNR and CDR2 FQNEAQ (reference sequence). The V and J ends lost 5 bases and 5 bases respectively, with 13 bases between them. The CDR3 DNA reads TGTGCCAGCAGCACTATAGGGTATCACGAGCAGTACTTC. Protein sequence: CASSTIGYHEQYF.

The chain employs TRBV7-9 and TRBJ1-2; 7 bases agree with TRBD1. Per the germline V gene, CDR1 is SEHNR and CDR2 is FQNEAQ (reference sequence). The V and J ends lost 1 base and 5 bases, in that order; junction bases with no gene match: 10. The CDR3 totals 16 residues. The DNA for the CDR3 is TGTGCCAGCAGCTTAGTTTGGGACAGCCGACCTTATGGCTACACCTTC. Residues: CASSLVWDSRPYGYTF.

As to this clone: This same CDR3 is encoded by further DNA sequences in the sample. J is TRBJ2-1 and V is TRBV7-9, with D hard to call. CDR3 size: 12 residues. Germline CDR1 and CDR2: SEHNR and FQNEAQ (reference sequence). V dropped 0 bases and J dropped 6 bases, with 3 bases sitting between them. The CDR3 DNA sequence: TGTGCCAGCAGCTTAGCTATCAATGAGCAGTTCTTC. It yields the protein CASSLAINEQFF.

The chain carries TRBV5-6 and TRBJ2-2; TRBD1 aligns across 10 bases. CDR1 SGHDT and CDR2 YYEEEE come from the germline V gene. Trimming took 0 bases from V and 7 from J; bases not matched to a gene: 9. The CDR3 extends over 17 amino acids. The CDR3 protein is CASSLADRGLSRGELFF. CDR3 nucleotides: TGTGCCAGCAGCTTGGCAGACAGGGGGCTGTCACGCGGGGAGCTGTTTTTT.

The rearrangement joins TRBV6-1 to TRBJ1-5; weak D call: TRBD1 (5 bases). The ends were cut back, 6 bases at V and 6 bases at J, with 12 bases in the middle. From germline, CDR1 is MNHNS and CDR2 SASEGT. The CDR3 runs to 13 residues. CDR3 amino acids: CASRGGAVQPQHF. The CDR3 DNA sequence: TGTGCCAGCAGGGGAGGGGCTGTTCAGCCCCAGCATTTT.